Below, 19 T cell receptor beta chains from the same sample are listed, as sequenced in a study of blood T cell repertoires in COVID-19. Sequencing used immunoSEQ multiplex PCR; TCRdb keeps in-frame clones, though not all of them. The sample holds about 160,000 clones, 70% to 90% seen once. Sequencing input: peripheral blood. Source of these receptors: a woman aged 50 to 65 with COVID-19, enrolled during active disease.

The chain couples TRBV5-1 to TRBJ2-6; D is uncertain. V shed 3 bases and J shed 0 bases, with 7 bases lying between them. The CDR3 has 15 amino acids. Germline assignment: CDR1 SGHRS and CDR2 YFSETQ. CDR3 nucleotide sequence: TGCGCCAGCAGCTCACGAGACTCTGGGGCCAACGTCCTGACTTTC. Encoded protein: CASSSRDSGANVLTF.

This clone was seen just once. The rearrangement links TRBV7-9 to TRBJ1-1; the D gene is possibly TRBD1 (5 bases). This CDR3 is built from 15 residues. CDR1 and CDR2 from the germline V gene are SEHNR and FQNEAQ (reference sequence). The V gene lost 2 bases and the J gene lost 4 bases, with 14 bases spanning the gap. In DNA form, the CDR3 reads TGTGCCAGCAGCTTACTGCCAGGGTCGAGCACTGAAGCTTTCTTT. Translated, it gives CASSLLPGSSTEAFF.

The rearrangement uses TRBV5-1 and TRBJ1-6, with 8 bases matching TRBD1. V shed 3 bases, J shed 6 bases, and the junction held 5 bases outside the gene matches. From germline, CDR1 is SGHRS and CDR2 YFSETQ. The CDR3 totals 15 residues. The CDR3 here is CASSSGQVGNSPLHF. CDR3 in DNA: TGCGCCAGCAGCTCGGGACAGGTCGGTAATTCACCCCTCCACTTT.

This clone was observed a handful of times. This sequence joins TRBV12-3 or TRBV12-4 and TRBJ2-5, with D possibly matching TRBD2 (5 bases). The ends were cut back, 3 bases at V and 5 bases at J, with 10 bases in the middle. The CDR3 spans 13 residues. CDR3 sequence (DNA): TGTGCCAGCAGTTTCCCCCGAGGGGAGACCCAGTACTTC. It codes for CASSFPRGETQYF.

The chain couples TRBV7-2 to TRBJ1-6; TRBD1 matches 8 bases. Unmatched junction bases numbered 5, after V lost 1 base and J lost 9 bases. The CDR3 covers 15 residues. Germline V gives CDR1 SGHTA, CDR2 FQGNSA. CDR3 coding DNA: TGTGCCAGCAGCTTAGGACAGGGGAGTTTTTCACCCCTCCACTTT. It codes for CASSLGQGSFSPLHF.

The J gene is TRBJ2-7, the V gene TRBV3-1 (or the pseudogene TRBV3-2); D perhaps matches TRBD1 (7 bases). Deletions cut 3 bases from V and 5 bases from J, with 14 bases between. Germline V gene sequence: CDR1 LGHDT, CDR2 YNNKEL (reference sequence). The CDR3 is 14 residues long. The CDR3 protein is CASSQISRGDEQYF. The CDR3 region has the DNA TGTGCCAGCAGCCAGATAAGCAGGGGGGACGAGCAGTACTTC.

This clone was seen a few times. V usage is TRBV7-9 and J usage is TRBJ2-6; TRBD2 might be the D (5 bases). From germline, CDR1 is SEHNR and CDR2 FQNEAQ (reference sequence). V dropped 1 base and J dropped 0 bases, with 10 bases sitting between them. The CDR3 has 17 residues. CDR3 sequence reads: CASSLDAGSSGANVLTF. As DNA, the CDR3 is TGTGCCAGCAGCTTAGACGCGGGTAGCTCTGGGGCCAACGTCCTGACTTTC.

This chain connects TRBV5-1 to TRBJ1-4; D is possibly TRBD1 (6 bases). This CDR3 is 14 amino acids long. The V gene's germline CDR1 is SGHRS and CDR2 YFSETQ. Trimming shortened V by 8 bases and J by 8 bases, and 19 bases separated the two germline ends. The CDR3 region is CASQGTPLEEKLFF. The CDR3, as DNA: TGCGCCAGTCAGGGGACCCCATTGGAGGAAAAACTGTTTTTT.

The rearrangement links TRBV5-4 to TRBJ2-2, with D tentatively TRBD1 (5 bases). V lost 0 bases and J 5 bases, leaving 14 bases between the germline ends. This CDR3 is 16 amino acids long. Germline CDR1 is SGHNT and CDR2 is YYREEE (reference sequence). The CDR3 DNA reads as TGTGCCAGCAGCTTGGTTGGGCAGGGAAGGACCGGGGAGCTGTTTTTT. Protein sequence: CASSLVGQGRTGELFF.

The chain combines TRBV7-2 with TRBJ2-7, with 10 nucleotides matching TRBD1. CDR1 and CDR2 (germline): SGHTA, FQGNSA. This CDR3 has 14 amino acids. V shed 4 bases, J shed 3 bases, and the junction held 3 bases outside the gene matches. The DNA of the CDR3 is TGTGCCAGCAGCTCGGGACAGGGGATCTACGAGCAGTACTTC. Encoded protein: CASSSGQGIYEQYF.

The genes are TRBV5-1 and TRBJ2-5; D is perhaps TRBD2 (6 bases). Trimming stripped 4 bases from V and 1 base from J, with 14 bases between. The CDR3 spans 15 residues. Germline CDR1 and CDR2: SGHRS and YFSETQ. CDR3 sequence (DNA): TGCGCCAGCAGCCCGGTTGCGGGGTCCCAAGAGACCCAGTACTTC. It specifies CASSPVAGSQETQYF.

V is TRBV6-5 and J is TRBJ2-1, with 7 bases matching TRBD1. Per the germline V gene, CDR1 is MNHEY and CDR2 is SVGAGI. This CDR3 has 15 residues. V lost 4 bases, J lost 0 bases, and 3 bases stayed unmatched. CDR3: CASSSGTVSYNEQFF. CDR3 bases: TGTGCCAGCAGTTCCGGGACAGTCTCCTACAATGAGCAGTTCTTC.

The V and J genes are TRBV11-3 and TRBJ1-4, with a weak D call TRBD1 (6 bases). V lost 4 bases and J 8 bases, leaving 14 bases between the germline ends. Germline V gene lookup returns CDR1 SGHNT and CDR2 YENEEA. The CDR3 length is 14 residues. This chain's CDR3 is CASSSGQRNEKLFF. The CDR3 DNA is TGTGCCAGCAGCTCTGGACAGAGAAACGAAAAACTGTTTTTT.

In its sample, this clone was seen once. This chain links TRBV12-3 or TRBV12-4 with TRBJ2-2; D gene uncertain. V dropped 3 bases and J dropped 9 bases, with 11 bases sitting between them. CDR3 length: 13 residues. The DNA for the CDR3 is TGTGCCAGCAGTTTGAGCAGCGACCGGGAGCTGTTTTTT. Translation: CASSLSSDRELFF.

The chain links TRBV3-1 (or the pseudogene TRBV3-2) to TRBJ2-5, with D perhaps TRBD1 (5 bases). The CDR3 covers 14 residues. The germline V gene encodes CDR1 LGHDT and CDR2 YNNKEL (reference sequence). Trimming shortened V by 4 bases and J by 5 bases, and 14 bases separated the two germline ends. CDR3 in DNA: TGTGCCAGCAGCCTGAGTAGGGGTCGGGAGACCCAGTACTTC. Its protein is CASSLSRGRETQYF.

The chain links TRBV29-1 to TRBJ2-2; D is perhaps TRBD1 (5 bases). The CDR3 consists of 16 residues. Trimming pared 1 base from V and 1 base from J, leaving 13 bases between. Germline V lookup: CDR1 SQVTM, CDR2 ANQGSEA. The CDR3 here is CSVEGLRGLNTGELFF. The CDR3 nucleotides read TGCAGCGTTGAAGGCTTAAGGGGCTTGAACACCGGGGAGCTGTTTTTT.

J is TRBJ2-5 and V is TRBV12-5; D unclear. The CDR3 spans 14 residues. CDR1 and CDR2 (germline): LGHNT, FRNRAP. Trimming stripped 5 bases from V and 4 bases from J, with 14 bases between. For the CDR3, the DNA is TGTGCTAGTGGTCCAGGCGATAATAGAGAGACCCAGTACTTC. It is translated as CASGPGDNRETQYF.

This rearrangement joins TRBV2 to TRBJ2-1, with a possible D match to TRBD1 (6 bases). The germline V and J ends were trimmed by 6 bases and 2 bases, with 11 bases remaining between them. Per germline, CDR1 SNHLY and CDR2 FYNNEI. The CDR3 is made up of 14 amino acids. In DNA, the CDR3 is TGTGCCAGCAGGGCCGGGACAACCTACAATGAGCAGTTCTTC. Its translation: CASRAGTTYNEQFF.

The sample holds one count of this clone. The rearrangement links TRBV9 to TRBJ2-1; unclear D gene. The CDR3 loop spans 13 amino acids. Trimming shortened V by 0 bases and J by 4 bases, and 5 bases separated the two germline ends. The germline gives CDR1 SGDLS, CDR2 YYNGEE. The CDR3 region is CASSVASYNEQFF. The CDR3 region has the DNA TGTGCCAGCAGCGTAGCCTCGTACAATGAGCAGTTCTTC.